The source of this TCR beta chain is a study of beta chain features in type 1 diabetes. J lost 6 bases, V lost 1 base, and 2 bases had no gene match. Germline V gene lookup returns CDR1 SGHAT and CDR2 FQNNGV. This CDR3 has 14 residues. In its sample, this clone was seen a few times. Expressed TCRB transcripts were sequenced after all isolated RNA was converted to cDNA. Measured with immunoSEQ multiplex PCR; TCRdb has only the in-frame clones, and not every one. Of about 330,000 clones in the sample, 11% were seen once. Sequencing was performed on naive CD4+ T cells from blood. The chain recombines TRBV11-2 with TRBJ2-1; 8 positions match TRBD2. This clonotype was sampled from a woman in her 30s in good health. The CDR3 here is CASSLALAGNEQFF. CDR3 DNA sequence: TGTGCCAGCAGCTTAGCCCTAGCGGGCAATGAGCAGTTCTTC.